This T cell receptor (beta chain) was captured in a study of T cells in Graves' hyperthyroidism and ophthalmopathy. TCR beta CDR3 sequences were amplified from RNA transcripts. When the TCR CDR3 underwent first-round RT-PCR, the HTBI primer set was used. A single record per CDR3 protein comes from TCRdb applying MiXCR to the multiplex PCR reads. The sample shows 380,000 or so distinct CDR3 sequences, approximately 20% of them seen only once. The germline V and J ends were trimmed by 2 bases and 2 bases, with 4 bases remaining between them. In germline, CDR1 is MNHEY, CDR2 SVGAGI. The CDR3 has 14 amino acids. Any patient presenting with uncontrolled infection, other autoimmune disease, pregnancy or lactation was left out.

The sequence was collected from a woman under 30 with Graves' hyperthyroidism. The sequencing sample was made of blood. This chain joins TRBV6-5 and TRBJ2-6; D not certain. CDR3 nucleotide sequence: TGTGCCAGCAGTTACAGGCCTGGGGCCAACGTCCTGACTTTC. Its protein is CASSYRPGANVLTF.